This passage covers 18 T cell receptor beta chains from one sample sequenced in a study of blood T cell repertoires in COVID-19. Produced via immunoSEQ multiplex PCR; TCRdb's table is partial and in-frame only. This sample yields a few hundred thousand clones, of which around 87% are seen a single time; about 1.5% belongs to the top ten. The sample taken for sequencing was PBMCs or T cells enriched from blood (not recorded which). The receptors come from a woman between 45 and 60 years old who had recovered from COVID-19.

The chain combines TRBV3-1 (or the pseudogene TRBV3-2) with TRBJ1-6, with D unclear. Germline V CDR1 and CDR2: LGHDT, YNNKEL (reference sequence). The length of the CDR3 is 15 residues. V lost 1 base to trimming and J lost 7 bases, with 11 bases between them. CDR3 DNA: TGTGCCAGCAGCCAAGGGCCAGAAATAAATTCACCCCTCCACTTT. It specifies CASSQGPEINSPLHF.

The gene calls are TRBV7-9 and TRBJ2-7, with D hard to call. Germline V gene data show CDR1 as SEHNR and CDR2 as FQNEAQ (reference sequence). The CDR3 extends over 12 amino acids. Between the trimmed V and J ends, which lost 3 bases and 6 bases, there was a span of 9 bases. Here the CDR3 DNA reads TGTGCCAGCAGCTTTACCTCAGGCGAGCAGTACTTC. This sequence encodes CASSFTSGEQYF.

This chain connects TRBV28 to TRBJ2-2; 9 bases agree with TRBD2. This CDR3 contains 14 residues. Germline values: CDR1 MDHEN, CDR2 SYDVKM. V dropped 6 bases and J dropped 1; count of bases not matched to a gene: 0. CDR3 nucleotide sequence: TGTGCCAGCAGGACTAGCGGGAACACCGGGGAGCTGTTTTTT. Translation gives CASRTSGNTGELFF.

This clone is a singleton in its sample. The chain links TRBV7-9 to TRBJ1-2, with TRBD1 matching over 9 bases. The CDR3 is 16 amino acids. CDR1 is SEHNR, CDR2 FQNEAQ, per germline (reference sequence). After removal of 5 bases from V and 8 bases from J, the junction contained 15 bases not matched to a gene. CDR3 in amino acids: CASSQGRDRARGGYTF. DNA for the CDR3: TGTGCCAGCAGCCAGGGCCGGGACAGGGCCAGAGGCGGCTACACCTTC.

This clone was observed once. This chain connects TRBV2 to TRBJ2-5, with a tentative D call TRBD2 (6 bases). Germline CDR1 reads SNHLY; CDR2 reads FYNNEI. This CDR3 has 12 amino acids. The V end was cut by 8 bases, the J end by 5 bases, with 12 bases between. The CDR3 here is CASSAGSETQYF. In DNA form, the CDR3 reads TGTGCCAGCTCCGCGGGAAGCGAGACCCAGTACTTC.

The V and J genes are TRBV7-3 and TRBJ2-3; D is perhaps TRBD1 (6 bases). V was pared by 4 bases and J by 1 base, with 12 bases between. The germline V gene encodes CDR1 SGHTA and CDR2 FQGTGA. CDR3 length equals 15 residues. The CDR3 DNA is TGTGCCAGCAGCTCCACAGGGTGGGGCACAGATACGCAGTATTTT. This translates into CASSSTGWGTDTQYF.

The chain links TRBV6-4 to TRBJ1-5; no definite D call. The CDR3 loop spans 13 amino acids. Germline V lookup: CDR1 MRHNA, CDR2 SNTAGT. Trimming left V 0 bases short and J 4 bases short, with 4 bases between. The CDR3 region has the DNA TGTGCCAGCAGTGACTCAGCGAATCAGCCCCAGCATTTT. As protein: CASSDSANQPQHF.

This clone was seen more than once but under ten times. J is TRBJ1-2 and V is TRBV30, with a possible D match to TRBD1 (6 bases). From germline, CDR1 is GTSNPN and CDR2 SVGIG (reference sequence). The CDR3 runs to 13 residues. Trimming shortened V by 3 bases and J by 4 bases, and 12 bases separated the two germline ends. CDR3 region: CAWSAGVSYGYTF. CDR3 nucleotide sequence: TGTGCCTGGAGCGCAGGGGTTTCCTATGGCTACACCTTC.

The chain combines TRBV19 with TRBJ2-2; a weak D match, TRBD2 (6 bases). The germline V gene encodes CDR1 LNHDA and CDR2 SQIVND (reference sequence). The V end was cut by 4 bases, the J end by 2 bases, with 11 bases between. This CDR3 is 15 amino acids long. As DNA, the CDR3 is TGTGCCAGTAGTAGACTAGTCGGTAACACCGGGGAGCTGTTTTTT. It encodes CASSRLVGNTGELFF.

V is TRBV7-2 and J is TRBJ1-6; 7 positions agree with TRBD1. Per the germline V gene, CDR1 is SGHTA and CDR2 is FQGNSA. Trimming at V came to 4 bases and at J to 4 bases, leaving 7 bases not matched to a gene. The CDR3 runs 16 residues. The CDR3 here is CASSSPPTGYNSPLHF. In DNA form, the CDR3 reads TGTGCCAGCAGCTCCCCTCCGACAGGGTATAATTCACCCCTCCACTTT.

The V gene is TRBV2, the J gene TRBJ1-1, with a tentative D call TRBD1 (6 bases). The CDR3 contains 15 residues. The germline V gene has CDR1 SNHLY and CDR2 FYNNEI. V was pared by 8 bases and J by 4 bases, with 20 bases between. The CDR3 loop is CASGGGDTRGTEAFF. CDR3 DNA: TGTGCCAGCGGCGGGGGGGACACCCGCGGCACTGAAGCTTTCTTT.

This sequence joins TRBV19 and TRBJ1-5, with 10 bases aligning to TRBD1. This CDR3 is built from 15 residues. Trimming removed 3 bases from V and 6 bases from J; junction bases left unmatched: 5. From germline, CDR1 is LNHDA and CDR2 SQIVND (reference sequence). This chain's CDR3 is CASSIGDRGSQPQHF. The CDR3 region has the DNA TGTGCCAGTAGTATCGGGGACAGGGGTAGTCAGCCCCAGCATTTT. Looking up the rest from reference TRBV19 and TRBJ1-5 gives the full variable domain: DGGITQSPKYLFRKEGQNVTLSCEQNLNHDAMYWYRQDPGQGLRLIYYSQIVNDFQKGDIAEGYSVSREKKESFPLTVTSAQKNPTAFYLCASSIGDRGSQPQHFGDGTRLSIL.

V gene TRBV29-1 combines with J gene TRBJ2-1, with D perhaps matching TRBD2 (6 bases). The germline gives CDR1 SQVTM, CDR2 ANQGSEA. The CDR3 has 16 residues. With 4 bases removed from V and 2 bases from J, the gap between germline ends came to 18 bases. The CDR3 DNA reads TGCAGCGTTGTATTCCCGGGAGTGAGTACCTACAATGAGCAGTTCTTC. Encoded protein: CSVVFPGVSTYNEQFF.

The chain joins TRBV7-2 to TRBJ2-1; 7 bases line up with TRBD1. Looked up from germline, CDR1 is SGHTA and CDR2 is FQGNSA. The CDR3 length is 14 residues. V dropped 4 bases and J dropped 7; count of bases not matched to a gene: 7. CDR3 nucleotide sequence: TGTGCCAGCAGCTACCGACAGGGTAGTAATGAGCAGTTCTTC. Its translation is CASSYRQGSNEQFF. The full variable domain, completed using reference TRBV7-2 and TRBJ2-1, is GAGVSQSPSNKVTEKGKDVELRCDPISGHTALYWYRQSLGQGLEFLIYFQGNSAPDKSGLPSDRFSAERTGGSVSTLTIQRTQQEDSAVYLCASSYRQGSNEQFFGPGTRLTVL.

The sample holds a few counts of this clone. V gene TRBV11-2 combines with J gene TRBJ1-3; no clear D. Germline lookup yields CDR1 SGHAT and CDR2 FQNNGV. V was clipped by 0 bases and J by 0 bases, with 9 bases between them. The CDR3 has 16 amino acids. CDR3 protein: CASSLEAWSSGNTIYF. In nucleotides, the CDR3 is TGTGCCAGCAGCTTAGAAGCTTGGAGCTCTGGAAACACCATATATTTT.

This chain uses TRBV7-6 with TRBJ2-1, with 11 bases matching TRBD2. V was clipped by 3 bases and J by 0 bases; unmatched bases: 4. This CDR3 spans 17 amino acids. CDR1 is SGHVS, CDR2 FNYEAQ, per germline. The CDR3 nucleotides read TGTGCCAGCAGCTTTTTAGCGGGAGGGACCTCCTACAATGAGCAGTTCTTC. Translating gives CASSFLAGGTSYNEQFF.

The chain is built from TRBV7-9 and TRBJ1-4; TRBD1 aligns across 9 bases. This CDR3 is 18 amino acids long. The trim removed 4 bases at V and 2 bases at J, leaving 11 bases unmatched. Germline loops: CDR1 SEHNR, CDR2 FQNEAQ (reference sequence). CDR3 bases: TGTGCCAGCAGCTCAACGCCCGGGACAGGGAGGACTAATGAAAAACTGTTTTTT. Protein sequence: CASSSTPGTGRTNEKLFF.

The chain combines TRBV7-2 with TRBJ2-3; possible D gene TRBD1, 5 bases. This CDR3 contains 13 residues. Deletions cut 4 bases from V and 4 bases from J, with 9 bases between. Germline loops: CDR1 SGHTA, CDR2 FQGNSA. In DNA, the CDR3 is TGTGCCAGCAGCTCTCAGGGATCAGATACGCAGTATTTT. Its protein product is CASSSQGSDTQYF.